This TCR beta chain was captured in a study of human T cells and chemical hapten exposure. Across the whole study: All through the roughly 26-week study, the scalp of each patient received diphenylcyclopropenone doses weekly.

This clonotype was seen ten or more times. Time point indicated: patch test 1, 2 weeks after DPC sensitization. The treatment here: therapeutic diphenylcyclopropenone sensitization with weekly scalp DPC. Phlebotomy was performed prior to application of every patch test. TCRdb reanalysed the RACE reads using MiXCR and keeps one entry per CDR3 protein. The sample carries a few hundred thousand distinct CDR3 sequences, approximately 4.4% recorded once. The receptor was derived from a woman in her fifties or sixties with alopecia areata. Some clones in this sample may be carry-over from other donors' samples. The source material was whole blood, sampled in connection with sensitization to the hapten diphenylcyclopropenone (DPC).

CDR3 DNA sequence: TGTGCCAGCAGGGGGAACAATCAGCCCCAGCATTTT. Its protein product is CASRGNNQPQHF. The chain combines TRBV28 with TRBJ1-5, with D unresolved. The CDR3 runs 12 residues. V lost 6 bases and J lost 3, with 6 bases in between. Germline V lookup: CDR1 MDHEN, CDR2 SYDVKM.